This T cell receptor beta chain was identified during a study of blood T cell repertoires in COVID-19. Germline V gene lookup returns CDR1 SGHDT and CDR2 YYEEEE. V lost 3 bases and J 0 bases, leaving 21 bases between the germline ends. The CDR3 sequence is 18 residues long. Patients of the Seattle cohort, enrolled during active infection, were followed longitudinally. Method: immunoSEQ multiplex PCR; TCRdb's copy keeps in-frame clones and lacks some. The table has around 300,000 clones, around 88% seen once; the top ten hold approximately 14%. V and J are TRBV5-6 and TRBJ1-1, with unresolved D. The source is a woman aged 70-85 years with COVID-19, enrolled during active disease. The sequenced sample consisted of peripheral blood. CDR3 DNA: TGTGCCAGCAGCTGGAGCCCCAGTAGTATCTATATGAACACTGAAGCTTTCTTT. Translation gives CASSWSPSSIYMNTEAFF.